The 14 T cell receptor beta chains below all came from one sample that was sequenced in a study of T cells in women clearing cervical HPV infection. TCRdb keeps only in-frame clones here, not all; method: immunoSEQ multiplex PCR. This sample lists approximately 49,000 clones; its ten largest clones have around 1.6%. The sample comprised blood buffy coat. Receptors were obtained from a woman between 18 and 69 years old with a cervical HPV16 infection that either progressed to CIN3+ or cleared (not recorded which).

A note on this clone: The read gets to within 3 residues of the CDR3 end, and the germline J gene fills in the rest. J is TRBJ2-3 and V is TRBV20-1; D may be TRBD2 (5 bases). The germline V gene encodes CDR1 DFQATT and CDR2 SNEGSKA (reference sequence). V was shortened by 4 bases and J by 2 bases, with 13 bases between the two germline ends. The CDR3 consists of 14 residues. CDR3 amino acids: CSANSEALTDTQYF. The CDR3 DNA, read in part, is TGCAGTGCTAATAGCGAGGCCCTCACAGATACG.

CDR3 residues: CATSARDSTYEQYF. CDR3 DNA (partial): TGTGCCACCAGCGCCCGGGACAGTACCTACGAG. The genes are TRBV15 and TRBJ2-7; the match to TRBD1 covers 7 bases. The read terminates 3 residues ahead of where the CDR3 ends, so the germline J gene completes it. The trim removed 5 bases at V and 2 bases at J, leaving 6 bases unmatched. Germline-derived CDR1 and CDR2 are LNHNV and YYDKDF (reference sequence). This CDR3 region has 14 residues.

Remarks on this clone: The CDR3 is cut off 3 residues early in the read; its end comes from the germline J gene. This chain joins TRBV11-1 and TRBJ2-7; TRBD1 aligns across 10 bases. CDR3 length: 14 amino acids. V shed 9 bases and J 3 bases; nucleotides not matched to a gene: 8. CDR1 and CDR2 (germline): SGHAT, FQDESV (reference sequence). CDR3 residues: CASKRDRGYYEQYF. CDR3 bases read: TGTGCCAGTAAACGGGACAGGGGATACTACGAG.

Concerning this clone itself: Read coverage stops 3 residues before the CDR3 terminus; the germline J gene supplies the remainder. V is TRBV5-1 and J is TRBJ2-5, with 8 bases aligning to TRBD1. This CDR3 region has 18 residues. Losses at the gene ends were 0 bases for V and 2 bases for J; bases not matched to a gene: 12. Germline loops: CDR1 SGHRS, CDR2 YFSETQ. The CDR3 bases that were read are TGCGCCAGCAGCTTGGGGCGACAGGGGATCGGAGGTCAAGAGACC. Residues: CASSLGRQGIGGQET. In full, the CDR3 reads CASSLGRQGIGGQETQYF.

A note on this clone: The observed sequence ends 3 residues before the CDR3 terminus, with the missing tail filled in from the germline J gene. This chain links TRBV5-1 with TRBJ1-1; D might be TRBD1 (6 bases). The germline CDR1 and CDR2 sequences are SGHRS and YFSETQ. V lost 4 bases, J lost 7 bases, and 14 bases lay in between. The CDR3 length is 13 residues. The CDR3 reads CASSRQVSGEAFF. The covered CDR3 bases are TGCGCCAGCAGCCGACAGGTCTCGGGTGAA.

To note about this clone: Sequencing ends 3 residues short of the CDR3 end; the germline J gene provides the rest. The genes are TRBV7-9 and TRBJ2-7; 9 bases are shared with TRBD1. J gave up 3 bases and V 4 bases, and 7 bases lay outside the gene matches. The CDR3 spans 15 residues. Germline CDR1 SEHNR, CDR2 FQNEAQ (reference sequence). The CDR3 sequence is CASSSGGDRVYEQYF. Incomplete CDR3 DNA: TGTGCCAGCAGCTCAGGTGGGGACAGGGTCTACGAG.

For this clone: The DNA ends 3 residues before the CDR3 does, and the rest of the CDR3 is filled in from the germline J gene. The genes are TRBV18 and TRBJ1-1, with TRBD1 matching over 9 bases. The CDR3 length is 14 residues. The germline V gene encodes CDR1 KGHSH and CDR2 LQKENI. Losses at the gene ends were 5 bases for V and 5 bases for J; bases not matched to a gene: 6. The CDR3 is CASSVPGQGTEAFF. CDR3 bases read: TGTGCCAGCTCAGTACCGGGACAGGGTACTGAA.

A note on this clone: The CDR3 end falls 3 residues outside the read, so it is completed with the germline J gene. The chain links TRBV5-3 to TRBJ1-4, with a possible D match to TRBD1 (5 bases). TRBV5-3 is annotated as an ORF whose role is uncertain. Trimming left V 4 bases short and J 8 bases short, with 15 bases between. The CDR3 is made up of 14 amino acids. CDR3 region: CARSNGRQGEKLFF. CDR3 DNA, as far as it was read: TGTGCCAGAAGCAATGGGAGGCAGGGCGAAAAA.

About this clone: The CDR3 is cut off 3 residues early in the read; its end comes from the germline J gene. The chain carries TRBV20-1 and TRBJ2-7, with TRBD2 matching over 8 bases. V was pared by 0 bases and J by 2 bases, with 9 bases of the junction left unmatched. Germline CDR1 reads DFQATT; CDR2 reads SNEGSKA (reference sequence). This CDR3 region has 16 residues. Here the CDR3 reads CSARELLRGLAYEQYF. Partial CDR3 DNA: TGCAGTGCTAGAGAGCTACTTAGGGGACTAGCCTACGAG.

To note about this clone: The read terminates 3 residues ahead of where the CDR3 ends, so the germline J gene completes it. The rearrangement links TRBV5-4 to TRBJ2-3; 8 bases line up with TRBD2. Germline V CDR1 and CDR2: SGHNT, YYREEE (reference sequence). The CDR3 has 13 amino acids. CDR3 residues: CASSSNGGVAQYF. CDR3 DNA (partial): TGTGCCAGCAGCTCGAACGGGGGGGTGGCG.

Worth noting for this clone: The read gets to within 3 residues of the CDR3 end, and the germline J gene fills in the rest. Other nucleotide sequences from this sample produce the same CDR3. The gene calls are TRBV20-1 and TRBJ1-5; 8 bases match TRBD1. Germline V gene lookup returns CDR1 DFQATT and CDR2 SNEGSKA (reference sequence). The CDR3 has 13 amino acids. After removal of 3 bases from V and 4 bases from J, the junction contained 2 bases not matched to a gene. CDR3 DNA (partial): TGCAGTGCTAGCAGACAGGGGAATCAGCCC. Translated, it gives CSASRQGNQP. The whole CDR3 protein reads CSASRQGNQPQHF.

CDR3 region: CASKLDYEQYF. The part of the CDR3 DNA that was read is TGTGCCAGCAAACTAGACTACGAG. The rearrangement uses TRBV2 and TRBJ2-7; TRBD2 is a possible D gene (5 bases). The CDR3 extends 3 residues past the end of the read, so its final part is completed from the germline J gene. The CDR3 is 11 amino acids. Trimming left V 7 bases short and J 3 bases short, with 7 bases between. CDR1 and CDR2 from the germline V gene are SNHLY and FYNNEI. The full variable domain, rest sourced from reference TRBV2 and TRBJ2-7, is EPEVTQTPSHQVTQMGQEVILRCVPISNHLYFYWYRQILGQKVEFLVSFYNNEISEKSEIFDDQFSVERPDGSNFTLKIRSTKLEDSAMYFCASKLDYEQYFGPGTRLTVT.

With respect to this clone: Read sequence stops 3 residues before the CDR3 end, and the germline J gene provides the missing end. This rearrangement joins TRBV19 to TRBJ2-1, with D possibly being TRBD1 (6 bases). The CDR3 is 15 residues long. With 6 bases removed from V and 2 bases from J, the gap between germline ends came to 14 bases. Germline V gene data show CDR1 as LNHDA and CDR2 as SQIVND (reference sequence). The sequenced CDR3 bases are TGTGCCAGTAGCCAACCTGGACAGACCTACAATGAG. Amino acid sequence: CASSQPGQTYNE. The whole CDR3 sequence reads CASSQPGQTYNEQFF.

As to this clone: The CDR3 goes on 3 residues after the read ends, and that part is filled in from the germline J gene. The V gene is TRBV7-7, the J gene TRBJ2-2, with 7 bases lining up with TRBD1. The CDR3 contains 14 residues. Germline V gene lookup returns CDR1 SSHAT and CDR2 FNYEAQ (reference sequence). Trimming removed 6 bases from V and 3 bases from J; junction bases left unmatched: 4. The chain's CDR3 is CASRKGADTGELFF. CDR3 DNA, as far as it was read: TGTGCCAGCAGAAAGGGGGCTGACACCGGGGAG.